The present T cell receptor beta chain was sequenced within a study of CD8+ T cells in alopecia areata. Background on the study: Twice a day, 5 to 10 mg of oral tofacitinib was administered to treated patients. People stayed on tofacitinib for 6 to 18 months, then stopped the drug for 6 months.

From germline, CDR1 is SQVTM and CDR2 ANQGSEA. The V gene end was trimmed by 0 bases and the J gene end by 3 bases; junction bases not matched to a gene: 6. CDR3 length equals 16 residues. Reverse transcription of extracted RNA yielded cDNA, which provided the sequencing template. The repertoire was sequenced with immunoSEQ multiplex PCR; TCRdb's copy has only in-frame clones and lacks some. This table has about 190,000 clones, around 60% appearing once. Treatment here: oral pan-JAK inhibitor, 5-10 mg twice daily. The J gene is TRBJ2-1, the V gene TRBV29-1; 9 nucleotides match TRBD2. This material consisted of CD4+ T cells sorted from blood, taken at week 4, from a patient treated with tofacitinib. The sequence was obtained from a human donor with alopecia areata. The CDR3 DNA follows: TGCAGCGTTGAAGACCCTAGCGGGACCAGCTACAATGAGCAGTTCTTC. The encoded protein is CSVEDPSGTSYNEQFF.